This entry concerns a single T cell receptor beta chain. Antigen: not known. This entry comes from a study of cytomegalovirus exposure and HLA in healthy donors. This CDR3 contains 14 residues. Germline loops: CDR1 SGHNT, CDR2 YENEEA. With V trimmed by 5 bases and J by 4 bases, 2 bases remained unmatched. The PCR employed 60 Vbeta primers together with 13 Jbeta primers. Assay used: immunoSEQ multiplex PCR; TCRdb lists only in-frame clones, some missing. The sample contains about 130,000 clones, around 80% of which appear only once. Points from the study as a whole: Accurate prediction of HLA-A and HLA-B alleles (for most subjects) was reportedly achieved from TCR beta sequences. Cytomegalovirus association was assigned to about 150 TCR beta chains.

What was sequenced was PBMCs. This rearrangement joins TRBV11-3 to TRBJ2-5; 12 positions match TRBD2. The clonotype originates from a man aged 35 to 55 in good health and CMV-seropositive. The CDR3: CASSPTSGGETQYF. Written as DNA, the CDR3 is TGTGCCAGCAGCCCGACTAGCGGGGGAGAGACCCAGTACTTC.